The clone carrying this T cell receptor beta chain was observed once. The participants were between roughly 18 and 100 years old and came from 24 US areas. Sequencing was performed with immunoSEQ multiplex PCR; in TCRdb, only in-frame clones are kept and a portion is missing. The data contain about 270,000 clones, 75% to 90% of them singletons. The record originates from a study of blood T cell repertoires in COVID-19. This clonotype originated in a woman under 30 who had recovered from COVID-19. The specimen was PBMCs or T cells enriched from blood (not recorded which).

CDR3 region: CAISESYRVDTQYF. The CDR3 region has the DNA TGTGCCATCAGTGAATCATACAGGGTAGATACGCAGTATTTT. The V and J genes are TRBV10-3 and TRBJ2-3, with D possibly being TRBD1 (6 bases). CDR3 length equals 14 residues. The germline V and J ends were trimmed by 3 bases and 5 bases, with 12 bases remaining between them. The germline V gene encodes CDR1 ENHRY and CDR2 SYGVKD.